Listed below are T cell receptor beta chains from one sample, sequenced in a study of vaccination effects on CD4 cells after COVID-19. Their antigen targets remain unknown. Measured with immunoSEQ multiplex PCR; TCRdb has only the in-frame clones, and not every one. The sample records about 30,000 clones, around three fifths being singletons. This specimen consisted of CD4+ T cells from PBMCs cultured without peptide, obtained before COVID-19 vaccination. The receptors originated from a human donor who received a COVID-19 vaccine. Both conserved end residues are part of each CDR3. D genes are given only for firm matches. The size of a clone is reported for some rows only, either as once, few or many, or as a class for expanded clones.

abundance: few
d_gene: .
len: 14
j_gene: TRBJ2-3
v_gene: TRBV2
CDR3nt: TGTGCCAGCAGTGATCAGGGCCGCACAGATACGCAGTATTTT
CDR3aa: CASSDQGRTDTQYF

abundance: .
d_gene: TRBD2
len: 16
j_gene: TRBJ2-5
v_gene: TRBV5-1
CDR3nt: TGCGCCAGCAGTCTAAATAGCGGGGGACCACAAGAGACCCAGTACTTC
CDR3aa: CASSLNSGGPQETQYF

abundance: once
d_gene: TRBD1
len: 14
j_gene: TRBJ1-3
v_gene: TRBV19
CDR3nt: TGTGCCAGTAGTCCACAGGGGTCTGGAAACACCATATATTTT
CDR3aa: CASSPQGSGNTIYF

abundance: .
d_gene: .
len: 17
j_gene: TRBJ1-1
v_gene: TRBV18
CDR3nt: TGTGCCAGCTCACCATCCGTCCTGGGCAGCCTGAACACTGAAGCTTTCTTT
CDR3aa: CASSPSVLGSLNTEAFF

abundance: .
d_gene: .
len: 13
j_gene: TRBJ1-1
v_gene: TRBV18
CDR3nt: TGTGCCAGTTCATCGGGGGAGAACACTGAAGCTTTCTTT
CDR3aa: CASSSGENTEAFF

abundance: few
d_gene: TRBD1
len: 15
j_gene: TRBJ1-1
v_gene: TRBV10-1
CDR3nt: TGCGCCAGCAGTGACCCGGGACAGGGGGTTACTGAAGCTTTCTTT
CDR3aa: CASSDPGQGVTEAFF

abundance: few
d_gene: .
len: 16
j_gene: TRBJ1-5
v_gene: TRBV11-3
CDR3nt: TGTGCCAGCAGCTCTCCGACAGGTTATAGCAATCAGCCCCAGCATTTT
CDR3aa: CASSSPTGYSNQPQHF

abundance: few
d_gene: .
len: 13
j_gene: TRBJ1-2
v_gene: TRBV28
CDR3nt: TGTGCCAGCAGTTTATCCACTAACTATGGCTACACCTTC
CDR3aa: CASSLSTNYGYTF

abundance: .
d_gene: .
len: 12
j_gene: TRBJ1-1
v_gene: TRBV30
CDR3nt: TGTGCCTGGAATCGGGGGAACACTGAAGCTTTCTTT
CDR3aa: CAWNRGNTEAFF

abundance: few
d_gene: .
len: 15
j_gene: TRBJ1-1
v_gene: TRBV5-4
CDR3nt: TGTGCCAGCAGTTTCAGATTCGAGCGGGGCACTGAAGCTTTCTTT
CDR3aa: CASSFRFERGTEAFF

abundance: .
d_gene: TRBD1
len: 15
j_gene: TRBJ1-5
v_gene: TRBV2
CDR3nt: TGTGCCAGCAGTGGTAACAGGGGTTTATATCAGCCCCAGCATTTT
CDR3aa: CASSGNRGLYQPQHF

abundance: few
d_gene: .
len: 13
j_gene: TRBJ2-7
v_gene: TRBV7-9
CDR3nt: TGTGCCAGTCATGGACTTTCCTCCTACGAGCAGTACTTC
CDR3aa: CASHGLSSYEQYF

abundance: .
d_gene: .
len: 17
j_gene: TRBJ2-3
v_gene: TRBV5-1
CDR3nt: TGCGCCAGCAGCCGGAGTACCGGGACACCGGGGGTGGATACGCAGTATTTT
CDR3aa: CASSRSTGTPGVDTQYF

abundance: .
d_gene: .
len: 13
j_gene: TRBJ2-1
v_gene: TRBV29-1
CDR3nt: TGCAGCGTTGAAGGCAAGGGGGGCAGTGAGCAGTTCTTC
CDR3aa: CSVEGKGGSEQFF

abundance: .
d_gene: .
len: 14
j_gene: TRBJ1-5
v_gene: TRBV18
CDR3nt: TGTGCCAGCTCACCACAAGATAGCAATCAGCCCCAGCATTTT
CDR3aa: CASSPQDSNQPQHF

abundance: .
d_gene: .
len: 14
j_gene: TRBJ2-7
v_gene: TRBV3-1/TRBV3-2
CDR3nt: TGTGCCAGCAGCCAAGCGGACCTGGTCTACGAGCAGTACTTC
CDR3aa: CASSQADLVYEQYF

abundance: .
d_gene: TRBD2
len: 16
j_gene: TRBJ2-2
v_gene: TRBV6-5
CDR3nt: TGTGCCAGCAGTTATCTTGCGGGAGGGCCGCCCGGGGAGCTGTTTTTT
CDR3aa: CASSYLAGGPPGELFF

abundance: .
d_gene: .
len: 14
j_gene: TRBJ2-7
v_gene: TRBV9
CDR3nt: TGTGCCAGCAGCGTCGGACCTGCGGCCTACGAGCAGTACTTC
CDR3aa: CASSVGPAAYEQYF

abundance: .
d_gene: .
len: 16
j_gene: TRBJ2-6
v_gene: TRBV6-1
CDR3nt: TGTGCCAGCAGTGTCCTCCCGGGTACTGGGGCCAACGTCCTGACTTTC
CDR3aa: CASSVLPGTGANVLTF

abundance: .
d_gene: TRBD2
len: 15
j_gene: TRBJ2-3
v_gene: TRBV7-8
CDR3nt: TGTGCCAGCAGCCCACAGCCTAGCGGGACAGATACGCAGTATTTT
CDR3aa: CASSPQPSGTDTQYF

abundance: .
d_gene: .
len: 16
j_gene: TRBJ2-4
v_gene: TRBV4-1
CDR3nt: TGCGCCAGCAGCCAAGATTTAGGTTATCCTTGGGACATTCAGTACTTC
CDR3aa: CASSQDLGYPWDIQYF

abundance: .
d_gene: .
len: 11
j_gene: TRBJ2-7
v_gene: TRBV14
CDR3nt: TGTGCCAGCAGCCAATCCTACGAGCAGTACTTC
CDR3aa: CASSQSYEQYF

abundance: .
d_gene: .
len: 14
j_gene: TRBJ2-3
v_gene: TRBV6-5
CDR3nt: TGTGCCACCGCACCCGGAGGGCCCCCAGATACGCAGTATTTT
CDR3aa: CATAPGGPPDTQYF

abundance: .
d_gene: .
len: 15
j_gene: TRBJ1-4
v_gene: TRBV11-2
CDR3nt: TGTGCCAGCAGCTTTGGTGGGCCCTTGGGCGAAAAACTGTTTTTT
CDR3aa: CASSFGGPLGEKLFF

abundance: .
d_gene: .
len: 13
j_gene: TRBJ1-1
v_gene: TRBV12-3/TRBV12-4
CDR3nt: TGTGCCAGCAGTACGATCAGGGGTTATGAAGCTTTCTTT
CDR3aa: CASSTIRGYEAFF

abundance: .
d_gene: .
len: 16
j_gene: TRBJ2-2
v_gene: TRBV5-1
CDR3nt: TGCGCCAGCACCTCACGACAGGCCAAGAACACCGGGGAGCTGTTTTTT
CDR3aa: CASTSRQAKNTGELFF

abundance: .
d_gene: .
len: 13
j_gene: TRBJ1-1
v_gene: TRBV11-2
CDR3nt: TGTGCCAGCACCCGACAGACGAACACTGAAGCTTTCTTT
CDR3aa: CASTRQTNTEAFF